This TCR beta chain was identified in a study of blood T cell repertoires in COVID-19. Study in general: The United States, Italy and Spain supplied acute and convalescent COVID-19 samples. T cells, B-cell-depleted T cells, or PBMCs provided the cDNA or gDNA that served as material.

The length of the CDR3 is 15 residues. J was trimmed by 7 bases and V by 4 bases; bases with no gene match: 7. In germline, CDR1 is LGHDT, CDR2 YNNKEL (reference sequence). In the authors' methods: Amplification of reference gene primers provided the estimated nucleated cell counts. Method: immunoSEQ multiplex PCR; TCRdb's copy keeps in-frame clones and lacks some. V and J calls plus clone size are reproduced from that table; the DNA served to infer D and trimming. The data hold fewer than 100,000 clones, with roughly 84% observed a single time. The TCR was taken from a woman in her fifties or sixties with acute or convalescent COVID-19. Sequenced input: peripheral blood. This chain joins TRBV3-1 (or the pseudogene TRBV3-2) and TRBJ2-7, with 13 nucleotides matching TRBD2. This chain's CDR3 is CASSPGTSGMREQYF. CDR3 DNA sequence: TGTGCCAGCAGCCCCGGGACTAGCGGGATGAGGGAGCAGTACTTC.